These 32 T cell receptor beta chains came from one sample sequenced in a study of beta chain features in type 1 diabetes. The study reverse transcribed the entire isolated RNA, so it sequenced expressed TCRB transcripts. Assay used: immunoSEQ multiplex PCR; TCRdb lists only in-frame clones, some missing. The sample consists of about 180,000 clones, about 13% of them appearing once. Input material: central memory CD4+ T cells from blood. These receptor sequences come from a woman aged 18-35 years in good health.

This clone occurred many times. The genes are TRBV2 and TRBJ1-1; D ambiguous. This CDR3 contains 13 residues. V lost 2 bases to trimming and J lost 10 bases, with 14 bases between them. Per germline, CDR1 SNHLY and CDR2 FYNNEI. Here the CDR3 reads CASSERQEGRAFF. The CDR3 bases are TGTGCCAGCAGTGAAAGGCAGGAAGGGAGAGCTTTCTTT.

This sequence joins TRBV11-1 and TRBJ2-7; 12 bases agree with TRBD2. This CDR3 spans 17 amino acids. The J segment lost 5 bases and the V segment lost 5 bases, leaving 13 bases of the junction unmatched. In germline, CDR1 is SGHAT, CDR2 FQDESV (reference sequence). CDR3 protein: CASSLHPLAGGPDEQYF. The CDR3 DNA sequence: TGTGCCAGCAGCCTCCATCCGCTAGCGGGAGGGCCAGACGAGCAGTACTTC. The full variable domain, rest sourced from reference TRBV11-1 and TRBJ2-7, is EAEVAQSPRYKITEKSQAVAFWCDPISGHATLYWYRQILGQGPELLVQFQDESVVDDSQLPKDRFSAERLKGVDSTLKIQPAELGDSAMYLCASSLHPLAGGPDEQYFGPGTRLTVT.

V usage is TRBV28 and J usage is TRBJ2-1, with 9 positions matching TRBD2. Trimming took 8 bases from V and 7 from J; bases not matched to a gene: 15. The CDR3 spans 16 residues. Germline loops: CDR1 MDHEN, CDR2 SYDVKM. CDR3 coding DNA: TGTGCCAGCTACGCGGGGGCGGGAGGGACCGGAAATGAGCAGTTCTTC. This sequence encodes CASYAGAGGTGNEQFF. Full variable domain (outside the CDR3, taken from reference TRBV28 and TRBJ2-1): DVKVTQSSRYLVKRTGEKVFLECVQDMDHENMFWYRQDPGLGLRLIYFSYDVKMKEKGDIPEGYSVSREKKERFSLILESASTNQTSMYLCASYAGAGGTGNEQFFGPGTRLTVL.

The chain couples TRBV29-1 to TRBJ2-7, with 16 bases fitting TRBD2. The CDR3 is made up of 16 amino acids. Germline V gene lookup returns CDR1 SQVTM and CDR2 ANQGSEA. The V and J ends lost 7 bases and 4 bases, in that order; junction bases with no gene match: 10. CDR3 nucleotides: TGCAGCGCGGGGACTAGCGGGAGGGCGGGGATGTACGAGCAGTACTTC. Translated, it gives CSAGTSGRAGMYEQYF.

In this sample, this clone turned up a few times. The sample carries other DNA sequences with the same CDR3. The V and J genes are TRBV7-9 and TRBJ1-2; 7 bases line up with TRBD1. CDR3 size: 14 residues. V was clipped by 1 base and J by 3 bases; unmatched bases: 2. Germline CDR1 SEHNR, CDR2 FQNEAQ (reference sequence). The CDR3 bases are TGTGCCAGCAGCTTAGAAACAGGGGACTATGGCTACACCTTC. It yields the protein CASSLETGDYGYTF.

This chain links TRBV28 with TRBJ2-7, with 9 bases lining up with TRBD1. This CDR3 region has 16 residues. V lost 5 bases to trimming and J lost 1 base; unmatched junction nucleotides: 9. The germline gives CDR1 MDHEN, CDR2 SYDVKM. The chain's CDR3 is CASSMSGTGKSYEQYF. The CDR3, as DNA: TGTGCCAGCAGTATGTCCGGGACAGGGAAATCCTACGAGCAGTACTTC.

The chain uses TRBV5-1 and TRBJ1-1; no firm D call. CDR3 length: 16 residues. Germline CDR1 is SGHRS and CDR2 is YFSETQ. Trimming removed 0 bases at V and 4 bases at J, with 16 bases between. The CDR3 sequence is CASSLAYTAGGTEAFF. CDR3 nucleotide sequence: TGCGCCAGCAGCTTGGCCTACACGGCGGGTGGCACTGAAGCTTTCTTT.

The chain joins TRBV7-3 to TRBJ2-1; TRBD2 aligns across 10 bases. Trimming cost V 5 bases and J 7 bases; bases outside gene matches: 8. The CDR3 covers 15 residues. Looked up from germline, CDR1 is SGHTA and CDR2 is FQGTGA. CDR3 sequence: CASSLASGRINEQFF. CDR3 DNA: TGTGCCAGCAGCCTAGCTAGCGGGAGAATAAATGAGCAGTTCTTC.

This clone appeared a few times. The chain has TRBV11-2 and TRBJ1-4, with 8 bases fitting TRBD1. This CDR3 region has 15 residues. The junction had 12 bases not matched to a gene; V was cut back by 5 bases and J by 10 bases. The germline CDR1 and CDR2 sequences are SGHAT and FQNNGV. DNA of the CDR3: TGTGCCAGCAGCGAAATGGACAGGGCTCTCGGAAAACTGTTTTTT. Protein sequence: CASSEMDRALGKLFF.

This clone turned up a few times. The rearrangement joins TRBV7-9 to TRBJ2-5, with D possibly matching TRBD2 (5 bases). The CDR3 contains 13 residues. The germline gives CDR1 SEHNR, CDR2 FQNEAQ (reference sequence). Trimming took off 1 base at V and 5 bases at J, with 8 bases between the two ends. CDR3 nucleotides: TGTGCCAGCAGCTTAGGGTGGAGGGAGACCCAGTACTTC. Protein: CASSLGWRETQYF. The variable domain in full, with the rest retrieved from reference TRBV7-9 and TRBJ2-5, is DTGVSQNPRHKITKRGQNVTFRCDPISEHNRLYWYRQTLGQGPEFLTYFQNEAQLEKSRLLSDRFSAERPKGSFSTLEIQRTEQGDSAMYLCASSLGWRETQYFGPGTRLLVL.

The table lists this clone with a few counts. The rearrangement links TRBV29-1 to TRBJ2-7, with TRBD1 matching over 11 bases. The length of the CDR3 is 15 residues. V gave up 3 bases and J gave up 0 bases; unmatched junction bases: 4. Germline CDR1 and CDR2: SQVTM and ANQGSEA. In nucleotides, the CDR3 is TGCAGCGTTGACAGGGGACAGGGGGTCTCCTACGAGCAGTACTTC. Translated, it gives CSVDRGQGVSYEQYF.

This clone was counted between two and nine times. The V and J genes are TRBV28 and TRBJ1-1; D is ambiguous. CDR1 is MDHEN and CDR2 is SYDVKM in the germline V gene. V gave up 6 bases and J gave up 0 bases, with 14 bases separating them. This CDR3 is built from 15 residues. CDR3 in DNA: TGTGCCAGCAGGCCGACTCAACTACTGAACACTGAAGCTTTCTTT. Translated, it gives CASRPTQLLNTEAFF.

The CDR3 DNA is TGTGCCTGGAGAGGGGCGGGAGGGGTTAACAATGAGCAGTTCTTC. This sequence encodes CAWRGAGGVNNEQFF. V and J are TRBV30 and TRBJ2-1; 9 bases agree with TRBD2. The CDR3 is 15 amino acids. V shed 3 bases, J shed 5 bases, and the junction held 8 bases outside the gene matches. Per the germline V gene, CDR1 is GTSNPN and CDR2 is SVGIG (reference sequence).

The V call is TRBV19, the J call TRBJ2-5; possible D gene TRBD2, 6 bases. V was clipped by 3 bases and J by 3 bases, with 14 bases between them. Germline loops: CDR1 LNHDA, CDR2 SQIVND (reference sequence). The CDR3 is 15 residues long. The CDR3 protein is CASSIRGPGEETQYF. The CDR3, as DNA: TGTGCCAGTAGTATTAGGGGTCCGGGAGAAGAGACCCAGTACTTC.

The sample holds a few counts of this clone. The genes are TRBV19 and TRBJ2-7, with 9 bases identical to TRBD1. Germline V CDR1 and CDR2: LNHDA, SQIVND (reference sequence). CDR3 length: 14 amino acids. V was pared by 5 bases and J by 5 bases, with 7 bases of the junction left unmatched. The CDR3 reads CASSPGQGYHEQYF. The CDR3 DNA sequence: TGTGCCAGTAGTCCGGGACAGGGTTACCACGAGCAGTACTTC.

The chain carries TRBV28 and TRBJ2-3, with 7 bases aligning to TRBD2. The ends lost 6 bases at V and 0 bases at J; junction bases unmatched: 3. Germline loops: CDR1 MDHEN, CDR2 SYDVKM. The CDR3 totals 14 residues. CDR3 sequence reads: CASRRAGSTDTQYF. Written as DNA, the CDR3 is TGTGCCAGCAGGCGAGCGGGGAGCACAGATACGCAGTATTTT.

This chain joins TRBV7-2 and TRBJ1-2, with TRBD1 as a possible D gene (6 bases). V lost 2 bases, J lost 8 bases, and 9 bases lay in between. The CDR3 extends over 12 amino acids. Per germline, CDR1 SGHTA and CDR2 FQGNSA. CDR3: CASSLNREGYTF. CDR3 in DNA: TGTGCCAGCAGCTTAAACAGGGAGGGCTACACCTTC.

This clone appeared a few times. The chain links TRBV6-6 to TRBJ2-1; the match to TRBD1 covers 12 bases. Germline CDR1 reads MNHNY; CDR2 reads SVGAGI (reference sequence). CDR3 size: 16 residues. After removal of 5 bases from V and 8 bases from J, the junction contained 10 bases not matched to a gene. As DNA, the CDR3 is TGTGCCAGCAGTAAAAACCCGGGACAGGGGGCTCATGAGCAGTTCTTC. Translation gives CASSKNPGQGAHEQFF.

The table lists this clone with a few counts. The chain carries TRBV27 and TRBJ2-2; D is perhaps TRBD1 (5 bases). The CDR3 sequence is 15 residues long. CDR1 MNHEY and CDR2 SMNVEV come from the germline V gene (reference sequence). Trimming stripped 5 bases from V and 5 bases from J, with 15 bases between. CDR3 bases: TGTGCCAGCAGTGCGCAGGGTCCCGAGACCGGGGAGCTGTTTTTT. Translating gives CASSAQGPETGELFF.

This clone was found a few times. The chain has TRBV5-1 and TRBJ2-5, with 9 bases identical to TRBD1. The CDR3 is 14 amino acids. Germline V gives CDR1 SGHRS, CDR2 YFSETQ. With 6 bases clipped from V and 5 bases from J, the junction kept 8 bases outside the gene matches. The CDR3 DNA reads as TGCGCCAGCACGTCGACAGGGGGGAAGGAGACCCAGTACTTC. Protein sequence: CASTSTGGKETQYF.

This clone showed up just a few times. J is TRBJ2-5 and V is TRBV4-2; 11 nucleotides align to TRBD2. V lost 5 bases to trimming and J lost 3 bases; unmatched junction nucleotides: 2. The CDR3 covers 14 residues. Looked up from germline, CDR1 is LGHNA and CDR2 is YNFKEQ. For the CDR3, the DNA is TGTGCCAGCAGCACTAGCGGGAGTGAAGAGACCCAGTACTTC. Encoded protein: CASSTSGSEETQYF.

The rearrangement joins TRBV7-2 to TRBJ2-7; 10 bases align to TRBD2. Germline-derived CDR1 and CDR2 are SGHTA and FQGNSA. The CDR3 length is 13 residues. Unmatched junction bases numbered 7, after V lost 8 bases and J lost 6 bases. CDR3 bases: TGTGCCAGCGGCCTAGCGGGAGCAACCGAGCAGTACTTC. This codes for CASGLAGATEQYF.

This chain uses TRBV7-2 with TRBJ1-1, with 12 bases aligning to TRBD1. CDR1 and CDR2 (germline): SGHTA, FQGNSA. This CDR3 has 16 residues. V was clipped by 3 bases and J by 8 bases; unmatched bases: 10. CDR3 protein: CASSLGGQGATSEAFF. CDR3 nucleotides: TGTGCCAGCAGCTTGGGGGGACAGGGGGCGACGAGCGAAGCTTTCTTT.

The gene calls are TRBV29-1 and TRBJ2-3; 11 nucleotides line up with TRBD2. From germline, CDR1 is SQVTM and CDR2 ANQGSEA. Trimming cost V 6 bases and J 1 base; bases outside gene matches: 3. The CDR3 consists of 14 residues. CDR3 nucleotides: TGCAGCGTAGGGACTAGCGGACGCACAGATACGCAGTATTTT. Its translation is CSVGTSGRTDTQYF.

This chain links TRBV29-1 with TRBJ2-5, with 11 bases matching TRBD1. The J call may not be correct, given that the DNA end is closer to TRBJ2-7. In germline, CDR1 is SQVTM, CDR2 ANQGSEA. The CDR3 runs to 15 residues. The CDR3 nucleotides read TGCAGCGTGGACAGGGGGCGCGGGTCCTCCTACGAGCAGTACTTC. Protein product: CSVDRGRGSSYEQYF.

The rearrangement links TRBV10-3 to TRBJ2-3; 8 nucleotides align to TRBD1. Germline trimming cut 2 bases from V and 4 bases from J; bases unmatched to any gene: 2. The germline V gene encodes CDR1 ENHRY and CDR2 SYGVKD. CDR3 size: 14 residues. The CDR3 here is CAISEGQGPDTQYF. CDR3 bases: TGTGCCATCAGTGAGGGACAGGGACCAGATACGCAGTATTTT.

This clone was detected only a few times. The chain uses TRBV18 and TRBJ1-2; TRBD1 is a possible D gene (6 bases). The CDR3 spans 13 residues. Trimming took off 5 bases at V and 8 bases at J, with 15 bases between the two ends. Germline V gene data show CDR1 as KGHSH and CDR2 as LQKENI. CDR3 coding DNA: TGTGCCAGCTCAGAACGGGACAATGGCGGCTACACCTTC. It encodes CASSERDNGGYTF.

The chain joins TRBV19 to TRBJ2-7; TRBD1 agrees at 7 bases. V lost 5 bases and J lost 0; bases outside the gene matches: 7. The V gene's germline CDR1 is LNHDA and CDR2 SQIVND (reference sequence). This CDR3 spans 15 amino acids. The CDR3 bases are TGTGCCAGTAGTCCGACAGGGCAGATCTCCTACGAGCAGTACTTC. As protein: CASSPTGQISYEQYF.

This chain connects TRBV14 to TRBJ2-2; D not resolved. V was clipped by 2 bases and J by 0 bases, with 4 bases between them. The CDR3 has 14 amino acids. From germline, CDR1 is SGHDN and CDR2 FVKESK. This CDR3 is CASSQLANTGELFF. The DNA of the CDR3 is TGTGCCAGCAGCCAATTAGCGAACACCGGGGAGCTGTTTTTT.

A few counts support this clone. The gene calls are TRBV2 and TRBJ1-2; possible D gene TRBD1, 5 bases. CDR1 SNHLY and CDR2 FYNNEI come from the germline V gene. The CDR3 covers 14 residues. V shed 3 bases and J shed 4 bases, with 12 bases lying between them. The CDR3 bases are TGTGCCAGCAGTGAGCAGGGCACTGGCTATGGCTACACCTTC. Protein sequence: CASSEQGTGYGYTF. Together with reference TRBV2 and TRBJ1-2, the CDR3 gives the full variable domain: EPEVTQTPSHQVTQMGQEVILRCVPISNHLYFYWYRQILGQKVEFLVSFYNNEISEKSEIFDDQFSVERPDGSNFTLKIRSTKLEDSAMYFCASSEQGTGYGYTFGSGTRLTVV.

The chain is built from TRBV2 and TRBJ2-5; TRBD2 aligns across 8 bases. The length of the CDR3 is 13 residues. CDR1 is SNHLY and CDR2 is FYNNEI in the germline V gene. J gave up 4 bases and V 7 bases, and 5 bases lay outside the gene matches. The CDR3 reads CASKDGRGETQYF. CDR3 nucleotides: TGTGCCAGCAAAGACGGGAGGGGAGAGACCCAGTACTTC.

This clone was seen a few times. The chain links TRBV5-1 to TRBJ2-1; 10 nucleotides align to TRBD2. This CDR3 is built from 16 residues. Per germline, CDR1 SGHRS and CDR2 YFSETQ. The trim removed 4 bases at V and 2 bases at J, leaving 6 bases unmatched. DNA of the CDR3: TGCGCCAGCAGCCTGATAGGACTAGCGGCCTACAATGAGCAGTTCTTC. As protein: CASSLIGLAAYNEQFF. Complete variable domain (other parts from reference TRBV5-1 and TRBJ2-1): KAGVTQTPRYLIKTRGQQVTLSCSPISGHRSVSWYQQTPGQGLQFLFEYFSETQRNKGNFPGRFSGRQFSNSRSEMNVSTLELGDSALYLCASSLIGLAAYNEQFFGPGTRLTVL.